One and the same sample provided the 15 T cell receptor beta chains below, sequenced in a study of T-cell reconstitution after alpha-beta-depleted transplantation in children. Using unique molecular identifiers, the investigators prepared the TCRbeta library. From the PCR reads, TCRdb called clonotypes with MiXCR, one entry per CDR3 protein. The profile shows 300,000 or so distinct CDR3 sequences, 9.9% of them singletons. Sample: PBMCs from the stem cell graft donor, taken from the stem cell graft. These receptors originate from a human donor who donated a stem cell graft to a child with SCID.

The chain recombines TRBV7-2 with TRBJ2-3; 7 bases match TRBD2. Looked up from germline, CDR1 is SGHTA and CDR2 is FQGNSA. The CDR3 is made up of 17 amino acids. J lost 1 base, V lost 0 bases, and 7 bases had no gene match. CDR3 nucleotides: TGTGCCAGCAGCTTAGCGCGAGGCCTAGCGGGCACAGATACGCAGTATTTT. This translates into CASSLARGLAGTDTQYF.

This clonotype was found a few times. The V call is TRBV27, the J call TRBJ2-1; D is possibly TRBD2 (6 bases). The CDR3 loop spans 13 amino acids. V was clipped by 4 bases and J by 8 bases, with 12 bases between them. Per germline, CDR1 MNHEY and CDR2 SMNVEV (reference sequence). The CDR3 is CASSYGGWDEQFF. The CDR3, as DNA: TGTGCCAGCAGTTATGGGGGGTGGGATGAGCAGTTCTTC.

The chain carries TRBV6-4 and TRBJ2-2, with TRBD2 identical over 7 bases. CDR1 and CDR2 (germline): MRHNA, SNTAGT. Trimming at V came to 2 bases and at J to 4 bases, leaving 1 base not matched to a gene. CDR3 length: 14 amino acids. CDR3 protein: CASSDGGGTGELFF. Written as DNA, the CDR3 is TGTGCCAGCAGTGACGGGGGGGGCACCGGGGAGCTGTTTTTT.

This clonotype was recorded many times. The chain employs TRBV20-1 and TRBJ2-7; D gene unclear. The CDR3 runs 14 residues. From germline, CDR1 is DFQATT and CDR2 SNEGSKA (reference sequence). The V end lost 3 bases, the J end lost 7 bases, and 19 bases lay between the germline ends. CDR3 sequence: CSARARTFSGEQYF. CDR3 in DNA: TGCAGTGCTAGGGCCAGAACTTTCTCCGGGGAGCAGTACTTC.

In this sample, this clonotype turned up a few times. The CDR3 DNA follows: TGTGCCAGCAGCCAAGAATGGACGGGGCAGTACTTC. It codes for CASSQEWTGQYF. The chain uses TRBV3-1 and TRBJ2-7, with D hard to call. CDR3 length equals 12 residues. V lost 0 bases, J lost 9 bases, and 9 bases lay in between. CDR1 and CDR2 from the germline V gene are LGHDT and YNNKEL (reference sequence).

This clonotype turned up a few times. The CDR3 loop is CASSYGVWGSYNEQFF. For the CDR3, the DNA is TGTGCCAGCAGTTACGGTGTTTGGGGCTCCTACAATGAGCAGTTCTTC. The J gene is TRBJ2-1, the V gene TRBV6-5; D remains unclear. The V end was cut by 2 bases, the J end by 0 bases, with 11 bases between. Germline CDR1 is MNHEY and CDR2 is SVGAGI. This CDR3 comprises 16 residues.

The genes are TRBV10-3 and TRBJ1-5; weak D call: TRBD1 (6 bases). The length of the CDR3 is 14 residues. The germline V and J ends were trimmed by 4 bases and 6 bases, with 13 bases remaining between them. Per germline, CDR1 ENHRY and CDR2 SYGVKD. The CDR3 DNA reads as TGTGCCATCAGTGGATCAGGGGAAGGTCAGCCCCAGCATTTT. Its protein is CAISGSGEGQPQHF.

This clonotype was picked up a small number of times. This sequence joins TRBV12-3 or TRBV12-4 and TRBJ2-5, with 11 bases identical to TRBD2. The CDR3 is made up of 16 amino acids. The J segment lost 5 bases and the V segment lost 5 bases, leaving 10 bases of the junction unmatched. The DNA of the CDR3 is TGTGCCAGCAGTGCCGGAATAGCGGGGGGGCTGGAGACCCAGTACTTC. Translating it yields CASSAGIAGGLETQYF.

This clonotype was counted only a few times. The chain carries TRBV6-1 and TRBJ2-3, with 8 bases identical to TRBD2. The V segment lost 2 bases and the J segment 8 bases; nucleotides outside the gene matches: 0. The germline V gene encodes CDR1 MNHNS and CDR2 SASEGT. The length of the CDR3 is 12 residues. The CDR3 DNA is TGTGCCAGCAGTGAACGGGGGGGTACGCAGTATTTT. The encoded protein is CASSERGGTQYF.

This clonotype was seen many times. The CDR3 region has the DNA TGCAGTGCTAGTGAGGTCACCTCCTATAATTCACCCCTCCACTTT. This codes for CSASEVTSYNSPLHF. This chain joins TRBV20-1 and TRBJ1-6, with unresolved D. Germline V gene lookup returns CDR1 DFQATT and CDR2 SNEGSKA (reference sequence). This CDR3 spans 15 amino acids. V was cut by 3 bases and J by 0 bases, with 9 bases left in between.

The chain couples TRBV24-1 to TRBJ2-1; D is unclear. V was trimmed by 5 bases and J by 12 bases, leaving 10 bases between them. The CDR3 sequence is 11 residues long. Looked up from germline, CDR1 is KGHDR and CDR2 is SFDVKD. The CDR3 region is CATSGGYGQFF. CDR3 DNA: TGTGCCACCAGTGGAGGATATGGGCAGTTCTTC.

This clonotype turned up a few times. J is TRBJ2-1 and V is TRBV7-2, with D hard to call. CDR3 length: 15 residues. V was clipped by 6 bases and J by 1 base, with 13 bases between them. CDR1 is SGHTA and CDR2 is FQGNSA in the germline V gene. The CDR3 here is CASSLRSGSYNEQFF. The DNA of the CDR3 is TGTGCCAGCAGTCTTAGGAGTGGATCCTACAATGAGCAGTTCTTC. Full variable domain (outside the CDR3, taken from reference TRBV7-2 and TRBJ2-1): GAGVSQSPSNKVTEKGKDVELRCDPISGHTALYWYRQSLGQGLEFLIYFQGNSAPDKSGLPSDRFSAERTGGSVSTLTIQRTQQEDSAVYLCASSLRSGSYNEQFFGPGTRLTVL.

This clonotype turned up a few times. The chain employs TRBV5-4 and TRBJ1-2; TRBD1 is a possible D gene (5 bases). V dropped 4 bases and J dropped 4 bases, with 17 bases sitting between them. CDR1 is SGHNT, CDR2 YYREEE, per germline (reference sequence). The CDR3 has 15 amino acids. The DNA of the CDR3 is TGTGCCAGCAGCCCCCCGGGGGTAGGCCCCTATGGCTACACCTTC. This encodes CASSPPGVGPYGYTF.

This clonotype appeared a few times. The chain is built from TRBV2 and TRBJ2-3; 8 bases fit TRBD2. CDR3 size: 15 residues. Germline V gene sequence: CDR1 SNHLY, CDR2 FYNNEI. With V trimmed by 3 bases and J by 0 bases, 2 bases remained unmatched. The CDR3 here is CASSEAGGSTDTQYF. The CDR3, as DNA: TGTGCCAGCAGTGAGGCGGGGGGTAGCACAGATACGCAGTATTTT. The full variable domain, rest sourced from reference TRBV2 and TRBJ2-3, is EPEVTQTPSHQVTQMGQEVILRCVPISNHLYFYWYRQILGQKVEFLVSFYNNEISEKSEIFDDQFSVERPDGSNFTLKIRSTKLEDSAMYFCASSEAGGSTDTQYFGPGTRLTVL.

This chain uses TRBV6-5 with TRBJ2-7; tentative D call: TRBD1 (5 bases). The V gene lost 6 bases and the J gene lost 0 bases, with 15 bases spanning the gap. The germline gives CDR1 MNHEY, CDR2 SVGAGI. This CDR3 contains 15 residues. This CDR3 reads CASRLGAVSSYEQYF. CDR3 nucleotides: TGTGCCAGCAGGCTAGGGGCGGTGAGCTCCTACGAGCAGTACTTC.